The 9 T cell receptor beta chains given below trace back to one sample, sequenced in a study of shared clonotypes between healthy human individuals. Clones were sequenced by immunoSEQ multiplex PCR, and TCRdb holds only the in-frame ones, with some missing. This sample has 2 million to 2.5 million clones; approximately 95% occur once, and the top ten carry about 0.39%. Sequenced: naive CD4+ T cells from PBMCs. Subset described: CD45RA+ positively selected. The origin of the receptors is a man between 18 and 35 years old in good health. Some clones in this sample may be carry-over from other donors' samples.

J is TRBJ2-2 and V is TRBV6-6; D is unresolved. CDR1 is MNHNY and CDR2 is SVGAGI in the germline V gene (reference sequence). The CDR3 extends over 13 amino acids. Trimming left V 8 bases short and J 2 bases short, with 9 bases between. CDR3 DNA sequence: TGTGCCAGCGCCGAGATTAACACCGGGGAGCTGTTTTTT. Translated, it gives CASAEINTGELFF.

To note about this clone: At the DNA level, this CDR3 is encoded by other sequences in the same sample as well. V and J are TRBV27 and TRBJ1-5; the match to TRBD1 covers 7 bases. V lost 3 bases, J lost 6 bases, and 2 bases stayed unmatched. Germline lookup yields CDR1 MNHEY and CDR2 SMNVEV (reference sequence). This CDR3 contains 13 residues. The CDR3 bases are TGTGCCAGCAGTTTCACAGGGGTTCAGCCCCAGCATTTT. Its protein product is CASSFTGVQPQHF.

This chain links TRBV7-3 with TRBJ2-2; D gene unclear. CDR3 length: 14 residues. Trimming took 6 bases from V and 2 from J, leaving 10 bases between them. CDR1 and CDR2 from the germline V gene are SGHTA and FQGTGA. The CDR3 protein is CASRWSRNTGELFF. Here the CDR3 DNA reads TGTGCCAGCAGGTGGTCTCGCAACACCGGGGAGCTGTTTTTT.

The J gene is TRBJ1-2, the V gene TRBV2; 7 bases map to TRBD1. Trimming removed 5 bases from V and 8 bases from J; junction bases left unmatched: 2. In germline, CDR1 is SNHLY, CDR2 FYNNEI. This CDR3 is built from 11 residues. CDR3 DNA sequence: TGTGCCAGCAGTCACAGGGGCGGCTACACCTTC. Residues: CASSHRGGYTF.

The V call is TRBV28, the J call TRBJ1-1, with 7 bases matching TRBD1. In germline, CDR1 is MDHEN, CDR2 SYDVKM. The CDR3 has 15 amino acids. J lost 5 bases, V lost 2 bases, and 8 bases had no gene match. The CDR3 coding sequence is TGTGCCAGCAGTTTACTGGGACAGCTCGGTACTGAAGCTTTCTTT. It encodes CASSLLGQLGTEAFF.

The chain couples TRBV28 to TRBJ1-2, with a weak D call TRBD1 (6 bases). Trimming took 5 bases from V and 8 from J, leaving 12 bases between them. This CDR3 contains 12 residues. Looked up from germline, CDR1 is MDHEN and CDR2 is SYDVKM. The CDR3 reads CASSIQGVGYTF. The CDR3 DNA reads TGTGCCAGCAGTATACAGGGTGTAGGCTACACCTTC.

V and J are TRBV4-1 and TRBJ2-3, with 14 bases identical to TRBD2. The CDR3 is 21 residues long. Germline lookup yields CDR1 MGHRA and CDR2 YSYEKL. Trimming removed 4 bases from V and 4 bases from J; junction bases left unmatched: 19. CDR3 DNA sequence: TGCGCCAGCAGCCGTAGGTCCGGGACTAGCGGGAGTGGAAGGTGGGCAGATACGCAGTATTTT. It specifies CASSRRSGTSGSGRWADTQYF.

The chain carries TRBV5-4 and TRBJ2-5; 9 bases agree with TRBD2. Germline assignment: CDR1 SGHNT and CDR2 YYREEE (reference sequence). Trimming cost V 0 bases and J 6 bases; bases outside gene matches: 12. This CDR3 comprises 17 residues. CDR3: CASSLAYGTSSSQTQYF. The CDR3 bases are TGTGCCAGCAGCTTGGCCTACGGGACTAGCTCGAGTCAGACCCAGTACTTC.

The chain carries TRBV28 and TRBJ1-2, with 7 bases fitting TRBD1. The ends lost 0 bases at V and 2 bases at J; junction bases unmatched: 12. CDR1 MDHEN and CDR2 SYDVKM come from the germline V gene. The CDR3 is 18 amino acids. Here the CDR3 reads CASSLWRGWDSLNYGYTF. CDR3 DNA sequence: TGTGCCAGCAGTTTATGGCGAGGTTGGGACAGCCTGAACTATGGCTACACCTTC.